A single sample is the source of the 20 T cell receptor beta chains below, sequenced in a study of T cell responses to AZD1222 COVID-19 vaccine. Some clones are missing from TCRdb's copy, which holds only in-frame ones; the method was immunoSEQ multiplex PCR. The data hold 120,000 to 150,000 clones, with about 93% observed a single time. This specimen was peripheral blood, taken on day 0 of AZD1222 vaccination. The receptors derive from an adult in good health.

The CDR3 loop reads CASSLAPAKNIQYF. Written as DNA, the CDR3 is TGCGCCAGCAGCTTGGCCCCGGCCAAAAACATTCAGTACTTC. This chain joins TRBV5-1 and TRBJ2-4; D ambiguous. Trimming stripped 0 bases from V and 1 base from J, with 5 bases between. The germline CDR1 and CDR2 sequences are SGHRS and YFSETQ. The CDR3 sequence is 14 residues long.

The chain joins TRBV5-6 to TRBJ2-7; D unresolved. Deletions cut 8 bases from V and 2 bases from J, with 14 bases between. CDR1 is SGHDT and CDR2 is YYEEEE in the germline V gene. The CDR3 is made up of 13 amino acids. CDR3 sequence reads: CARGKSCAYEQYF. The CDR3 DNA is TGTGCCAGGGGTAAGAGTTGCGCCTACGAGCAGTACTTC. Together with reference TRBV5-6 and TRBJ2-7, the CDR3 gives the full variable domain: DAGVTQSPTHLIKTRGQQVTLRCSPKSGHDTVSWYQQALGQGPQFIFQYYEEEERQRGNFPDRFSGHQFPNYSSELNVNALLLGDSALYLCARGKSCAYEQYFGPGTRLTVT.

This rearrangement joins TRBV25-1 to TRBJ2-5; TRBD1 aligns across 7 bases. V shed 1 base, J shed 3 bases, and the junction held 5 bases outside the gene matches. The CDR3 contains 15 residues. Germline values: CDR1 MGHDK, CDR2 SYGVNS. The CDR3 DNA reads TGTGCCAGCAGTGAATTTGGGACAGCCGAAGAGACCCAGTACTTC. This codes for CASSEFGTAEETQYF.

This CDR3 is CASSHPGRSSYEQYF. The DNA of the CDR3 is TGCGCCAGCAGCCACCCCGGCAGGAGCTCCTACGAGCAGTACTTC. V is TRBV4-1 and J is TRBJ2-7; D is uncertain. Trimming left V 3 bases short and J 0 bases short, with 12 bases between. The CDR3 spans 15 residues. In germline, CDR1 is MGHRA, CDR2 YSYEKL.

The chain is built from TRBV6-5 and TRBJ1-5; D gene unclear. Trimming took off 2 bases at V and 9 bases at J, with 17 bases between the two ends. Per the germline V gene, CDR1 is MNHEY and CDR2 is SVGAGI. The CDR3 spans 15 residues. The CDR3 DNA sequence: TGTGCCAGCAGTTACGTGGCTTCCCGCGACCGGCCCCAGCATTTT. This codes for CASSYVASRDRPQHF.

For the CDR3, the DNA is TGTGCCAGCAGCTTAGCCGGTCTAGACTACGAGCAGTACTTC. It encodes CASSLAGLDYEQYF. The chain combines TRBV7-8 with TRBJ2-7; D ambiguous. Trimming removed 0 bases from V and 3 bases from J, with 9 bases in between. The CDR3 loop spans 14 amino acids. Per the germline V gene, CDR1 is SGHVS and CDR2 is FQNEAQ.

A note on this clone: The same CDR3 is also encoded by other DNA sequences in this sample. This chain joins TRBV7-9 and TRBJ2-1, with 9 bases fitting TRBD2. The CDR3 loop spans 16 amino acids. Germline values: CDR1 SEHNR, CDR2 FQNEAQ (reference sequence). After removal of 2 bases from V and 2 bases from J, the junction contained 4 bases not matched to a gene. This CDR3 reads CASSLSLAGTYNEQFF. CDR3 coding DNA: TGTGCCAGCAGCTTAAGTCTAGCGGGAACCTACAATGAGCAGTTCTTC.

The V and J genes are TRBV5-4 and TRBJ2-4, with 10 positions matching TRBD2. The CDR3 is 14 amino acids. Losses at the gene ends were 5 bases for V and 6 bases for J; bases not matched to a gene: 5. The V gene's germline CDR1 is SGHNT and CDR2 YYREEE (reference sequence). DNA for the CDR3: TGTGCCAGCAGTTCCGCTAGCGGGAGAAACATTCAGTACTTC. It translates to CASSSASGRNIQYF.

V is TRBV3-1 (or the pseudogene TRBV3-2) and J is TRBJ2-1; 13 nucleotides agree with TRBD2. Trimming cost V 3 bases and J 4 bases; bases outside gene matches: 3. Germline V gives CDR1 LGHDT, CDR2 YNNKEL (reference sequence). This CDR3 comprises 16 residues. The CDR3 coding sequence is TGTGCCAGCAGCCACCGGACTAGCGGGAGTTACAATGAGCAGTTCTTC. It translates to CASSHRTSGSYNEQFF.

The rearrangement joins TRBV10-3 to TRBJ2-5; 11 bases are shared with TRBD2. This CDR3 is built from 14 residues. CDR1 and CDR2 (germline): ENHRY, SYGVKD. Germline trimming cut 5 bases from V and 6 bases from J; bases unmatched to any gene: 5. The CDR3 loop is CAISPTSGVKTQYF. The CDR3, as DNA: TGTGCCATCAGTCCGACTAGCGGGGTGAAGACCCAGTACTTC.

The chain combines TRBV19 with TRBJ1-2; 10 nucleotides agree with TRBD1. CDR1 and CDR2 (germline): LNHDA, SQIVND (reference sequence). This CDR3 comprises 15 residues. After removal of 3 bases from V and 8 bases from J, the junction contained 9 bases not matched to a gene. For the CDR3, the DNA is TGTGCCAGTAGTATCCCCGGGACAGGGGTCCGAGGCTACACCTTC. It yields the protein CASSIPGTGVRGYTF.

The chain recombines TRBV9 with TRBJ1-1; 10 bases are a match to TRBD1. J gave up 5 bases and V 0 bases, and 4 bases lay outside the gene matches. In germline, CDR1 is SGDLS, CDR2 YYNGEE. The CDR3 runs to 15 residues. This CDR3 reads CASSVGTGGRTEAFF. The CDR3 region has the DNA TGTGCCAGCAGCGTAGGGACAGGGGGGAGGACTGAAGCTTTCTTT.

The CDR3 sequence: CASSVAWSPGELFF. CDR3 nucleotide sequence: TGCGCCAGCAGCGTGGCGTGGTCCCCCGGGGAGCTGTTTTTT. The chain couples TRBV5-1 to TRBJ2-2; D not certain. The germline CDR1 and CDR2 sequences are SGHRS and YFSETQ. V lost 4 bases and J lost 6, with 13 bases in between. The CDR3 has 14 amino acids.

The rearrangement uses TRBV9 and TRBJ1-5; 9 bases map to TRBD1. Trimming took 3 bases from V and 3 from J; bases not matched to a gene: 4. This CDR3 region has 15 residues. Looked up from germline, CDR1 is SGDLS and CDR2 is YYNGEE. The CDR3 reads CASSAWDRVNQPQHF. Here the CDR3 DNA reads TGTGCCAGCAGCGCTTGGGACAGGGTCAATCAGCCCCAGCATTTT.

The chain links TRBV5-4 to TRBJ1-3, with TRBD1 matching 8 bases. Germline values: CDR1 SGHNT, CDR2 YYREEE (reference sequence). The CDR3 runs to 16 residues. With 2 bases clipped from V and 4 bases from J, the junction kept 8 bases outside the gene matches. DNA of the CDR3: TGTGCCAGCAGCTTCTCAGGGGGCTTAGGAGGAAACACCATATATTTT. Residues: CASSFSGGLGGNTIYF.

The chain recombines TRBV5-5 with TRBJ1-1, with D perhaps matching TRBD1 (5 bases). With 4 bases removed from V and 5 bases from J, the gap between germline ends came to 15 bases. The CDR3 contains 14 residues. From germline, CDR1 is SGHKS and CDR2 YYEKEE (reference sequence). The CDR3 region is CASSQEPGGTEAFF. For the CDR3, the DNA is TGTGCCAGCAGCCAAGAGCCGGGGGGGACTGAAGCTTTCTTT.

This sequence joins TRBV24-1 and TRBJ1-2; 10 nucleotides agree with TRBD1. Germline CDR1 reads KGHDR; CDR2 reads SFDVKD. Trimming cost V 9 bases and J 1 base; bases outside gene matches: 7. This CDR3 has 15 amino acids. This chain's CDR3 is CATVIGDRGNYGYTF. In DNA form, the CDR3 reads TGTGCCACCGTGATCGGGGACAGGGGTAACTATGGCTACACCTTC.

The V and J genes are TRBV7-9 and TRBJ2-7; weak D call: TRBD2 (6 bases). The CDR3 is made up of 13 amino acids. Germline V gene data show CDR1 as SEHNR and CDR2 as FQNEAQ (reference sequence). The V end was cut by 2 bases, the J end by 7 bases, with 12 bases between. As DNA, the CDR3 is TGTGCCAGCAGCTTACCAGCGGGTAGGGAGCAGTACTTC. Its protein product is CASSLPAGREQYF.

The chain has TRBV3-1 (or the pseudogene TRBV3-2) and TRBJ1-3, with D unresolved. CDR3 length equals 17 residues. The germline V gene encodes CDR1 LGHDT and CDR2 YNNKEL (reference sequence). V gave up 1 base and J gave up 2 bases, with 15 bases separating them. CDR3 sequence: CASSQGVAGVAGNTIYF. In DNA, the CDR3 is TGTGCCAGCAGCCAAGGAGTCGCGGGAGTTGCTGGAAACACCATATATTTT.

The rearrangement joins TRBV4-2 to TRBJ2-7; TRBD2 matches 7 bases. Germline V gene lookup returns CDR1 LGHNA and CDR2 YNFKEQ. The J segment lost 0 bases and the V segment lost 1 base, leaving 6 bases of the junction unmatched. The CDR3 covers 16 residues. The CDR3 bases are TGTGCCAGCAGCCAAGTACAAGCGGGACGCTCCTACGAGCAGTACTTC. Protein sequence: CASSQVQAGRSYEQYF.